The 16 T cell receptor beta chains reported below all come from one sample, sequenced in a study of shared clonotypes between healthy human individuals. Data came from immunoSEQ multiplex PCR; TCRdb stores just in-frame clones and leaves some out. Among approximately 500,000 clones, approximately 78% were seen once, and the ten largest hold about 11%. Sequences were obtained from PBMCs. These receptors were obtained from a woman in her thirties or forties in good health. Some clones in this sample may be carry-over from other donors' samples.

This clone occurred a few times. This chain links TRBV7-2 with TRBJ2-2; a weak D match, TRBD1 (5 bases). The CDR3 spans 17 residues. The germline gives CDR1 SGHTA, CDR2 FQGNSA. Trimming removed 1 base at V and 4 bases at J, with 16 bases between. The CDR3 protein is CASSLGAGFGGTGELFF. The CDR3 bases are TGTGCCAGCAGCTTAGGCGCAGGGTTCGGTGGCACCGGGGAGCTGTTTTTT.

The V gene is TRBV7-2, the J gene TRBJ1-2; maybe TRBD1 (5 bases). Per germline, CDR1 SGHTA and CDR2 FQGNSA. This CDR3 is built from 12 residues. Between the trimmed V and J ends, which lost 4 bases and 8 bases, there was a span of 11 bases. The CDR3 nucleotides are TGTGCCAGCAGCTCCAGGGTAGGCGGCTACACCTTC. As protein: CASSSRVGGYTF.

V is TRBV6-5 and J is TRBJ1-3; D uncertain. V lost 1 base, J lost 0 bases, and 10 bases lay in between. Germline CDR1 reads MNHEY; CDR2 reads SVGAGI. CDR3 length: 16 residues. The CDR3 reads CASSYYRESSGNTIYF. In DNA, the CDR3 is TGTGCCAGCAGTTACTATAGGGAGAGCTCTGGAAACACCATATATTTT.

This chain joins TRBV15 and TRBJ2-7, with D perhaps matching TRBD2 (6 bases). V gave up 0 bases and J gave up 1 base, with 13 bases separating them. The CDR3 covers 16 residues. Germline V gives CDR1 LNHNV, CDR2 YYDKDF (reference sequence). CDR3 nucleotides: TGTGCCACCAGCAGAGATGGGGGGACGGAGTCCTACGAGCAGTACTTC. It encodes CATSRDGGTESYEQYF.

The chain combines TRBV29-1 with TRBJ2-5; D possibly corresponds to TRBD2 (6 bases). The CDR3 covers 13 residues. V lost 4 bases and J lost 9, with 18 bases in between. Germline lookup yields CDR1 SQVTM and CDR2 ANQGSEA. CDR3 sequence (DNA): TGCAGCGTTGGCTCCGCAGGGTGGGAGGCCCAGTACTTC. Its translation is CSVGSAGWEAQYF.

This clone was seen a handful of times. V and J are TRBV29-1 and TRBJ2-1, with D perhaps TRBD2 (5 bases). Trimming removed 7 bases from V and 3 bases from J, with 16 bases in between. CDR1 and CDR2 (germline): SQVTM, ANQGSEA. The CDR3 extends over 14 amino acids. CDR3 sequence reads: CSGSLGSDYNEQFF. The DNA of the CDR3 is TGCAGCGGCTCTCTGGGTAGCGACTACAATGAGCAGTTCTTC.

The chain is built from TRBV18 and TRBJ2-7, with 7 bases that match TRBD1. Germline V gene lookup returns CDR1 KGHSH and CDR2 LQKENI. With 0 bases clipped from V and 2 bases from J, the junction kept 13 bases outside the gene matches. CDR3 length: 18 amino acids. The CDR3 nucleotides are TGTGCCAGCTCACCACCGGACAGAGACAGGGTTATTCCCTACGAGCAGTACTTC. As protein: CASSPPDRDRVIPYEQYF.

The chain joins TRBV5-1 to TRBJ1-1, with D unclear. Germline CDR1 SGHRS, CDR2 YFSETQ. The CDR3 totals 13 residues. The ends were cut back, 4 bases at V and 7 bases at J, with 14 bases in the middle. DNA of the CDR3: TGCGCCAGCAGCGCCCTTGGGAGCGGTGAAGCTTTCTTT. Translating it yields CASSALGSGEAFF.

The chain joins TRBV11-2 to TRBJ2-3, with no clear D. V lost 2 bases and J lost 0, with 9 bases in between. Germline loops: CDR1 SGHAT, CDR2 FQNNGV. The CDR3 loop spans 15 amino acids. The DNA for the CDR3 is TGTGCCAGCAGCTTATTAACACCTAGCACAGATACGCAGTATTTT. Its translation is CASSLLTPSTDTQYF.

CDR3 bases: TGTGCCAGCAGCTTAGGGCTAGCGGGAGCCGACGGGGAGCTGTTTTTT. Translating it yields CASSLGLAGADGELFF. This chain uses TRBV13 with TRBJ2-2, with TRBD2 matching over 10 bases. From germline, CDR1 is PRHDT and CDR2 FYEKMQ (reference sequence). CDR3 length: 16 amino acids. J lost 7 bases, V lost 0 bases, and 5 bases had no gene match.

The chain has TRBV7-9 and TRBJ2-3, with D perhaps TRBD2 (7 bases). The V and J ends lost 5 bases and 6 bases respectively, with 12 bases between them. The CDR3 contains 13 residues. Germline V gene sequence: CDR1 SEHNR, CDR2 FQNEAQ (reference sequence). DNA of the CDR3: TGTGCCAGCAGCCCAGGGGAGGGGGATACGCAGTATTTT. Encoded protein: CASSPGEGDTQYF.

A few counts support this clone. The V and J genes are TRBV18 and TRBJ1-2, with D possibly TRBD1 on 6 matching bases. Germline-derived CDR1 and CDR2 are KGHSH and LQKENI. V was pared by 2 bases and J by 6 bases, with 16 bases between. The CDR3 extends over 15 amino acids. CDR3 sequence reads: CASSPAGGRADGYTF. CDR3 nucleotide sequence: TGTGCCAGCTCACCAGCGGGGGGCAGAGCAGATGGCTACACCTTC.

V usage is TRBV2 and J usage is TRBJ2-1, with D maybe TRBD1 (6 bases). Between the trimmed V and J ends, which lost 6 bases and 10 bases, there was a span of 13 bases. In germline, CDR1 is SNHLY, CDR2 FYNNEI. This CDR3 contains 12 residues. Here the CDR3 DNA reads TGTGCCAGCAGAGAGGGGGTTGGGGAGCAGTTCTTC. Residues: CASREGVGEQFF.

V usage is TRBV5-1 and J usage is TRBJ2-5; 10 bases map to TRBD2. This CDR3 is 15 amino acids long. The V segment lost 0 bases and the J segment 3 bases; nucleotides outside the gene matches: 2. Germline loops: CDR1 SGHRS, CDR2 YFSETQ. The chain's CDR3 is CASSLGTSGEETQYF. The CDR3 bases are TGCGCCAGCAGCTTGGGAACTAGCGGGGAAGAGACCCAGTACTTC.

This chain uses TRBV10-1 with TRBJ1-5, with D possibly matching TRBD1 (5 bases). This CDR3 is built from 11 residues. The germline V gene has CDR1 WNHNN and CDR2 SYGVQD (reference sequence). This CDR3 reads CAGTGHQPQHF. The CDR3 coding sequence is TGCGCGGGTACAGGTCATCAGCCCCAGCATTTT.

The rearrangement uses TRBV28 and TRBJ2-5; D is uncertain. This CDR3 contains 14 residues. V gave up 5 bases and J gave up 5 bases, with 15 bases separating them. Germline CDR1 and CDR2: MDHEN and SYDVKM. The CDR3 region has the DNA TGTGCCAGCAGTCCCGGGCCCTCTAGGGAGACCCAGTACTTC. Translating gives CASSPGPSRETQYF.